The text below deals with one T cell receptor (beta chain). The CDR3 runs to 14 residues. Trimming removed 4 bases at V and 3 bases at J, with 13 bases between. CDR1 is SGHRS, CDR2 YFSETQ, per germline. The data are from a study of cytomegalovirus exposure and HLA in healthy donors. A multiplex PCR was run with 60 Vbeta primers and 13 Jbeta primers. The data were produced by immunoSEQ multiplex PCR, yet TCRdb's version contains in-frame clones alone and is incomplete. Among 180,000 or so clones listed, 80% to 90% were seen once. V gene TRBV5-1 combines with J gene TRBJ1-1; tentatively, D is TRBD1 (5 bases). Sequenced material: PBMCs. The receptor comes from a man between 18 and 35 years old in good health and CMV-seropositive. CDR3 protein: CASSGTGSDTEAFF. CDR3 bases: TGCGCCAGCAGCGGTACAGGTTCCGACACTGAAGCTTTCTTT. The full variable domain, rest sourced from reference TRBV5-1 and TRBJ1-1, is KAGVTQTPRYLIKTRGQQVTLSCSPISGHRSVSWYQQTPGQGLQFLFEYFSETQRNKGNFPGRFSGRQFSNSRSEMNVSTLELGDSALYLCASSGTGSDTEAFFGQGTRLTVV.